This TCR beta chain is from a study of shared clonotypes between healthy human individuals. As concerns this clone: Its antigen is as yet unknown.

CD45RO negativity and positive selection for CCR7 defined naive CD8 cells, a population that excluded terminally differentiated effector memory CD45RA+ cells. Several immunoSEQ plates held equal portions of the genomic DNA taken from each subset. Sorted-subset replicate PCRs used roughly 180 ng DNA, some 30,000 T cell genomes. Profiling relied on immunoSEQ multiplex PCR, and the TCRdb table lists in-frame clones only, not all of them. The sample has about 680,000 clones; roughly 94% are singletons. The CDR3 is 13 amino acids. V lost 5 bases and J 0 bases, leaving 10 bases between the germline ends. The germline V gene encodes CDR1 SQVTM and CDR2 ANQGSEA. Study findings and constraints: It was expected that sequencing depth would affect clonotype sharing among donors.

Specimen: naive CD8+ T cells sorted from blood. The receptor was isolated from a man under 40 in good health. The rearrangement links TRBV29-1 to TRBJ1-1, with D tentatively TRBD1 (5 bases). The CDR3 nucleotides read TGCAGCGTTTGGGACGGAGTGAACACTGAAGCTTTCTTT. Translated, it gives CSVWDGVNTEAFF.